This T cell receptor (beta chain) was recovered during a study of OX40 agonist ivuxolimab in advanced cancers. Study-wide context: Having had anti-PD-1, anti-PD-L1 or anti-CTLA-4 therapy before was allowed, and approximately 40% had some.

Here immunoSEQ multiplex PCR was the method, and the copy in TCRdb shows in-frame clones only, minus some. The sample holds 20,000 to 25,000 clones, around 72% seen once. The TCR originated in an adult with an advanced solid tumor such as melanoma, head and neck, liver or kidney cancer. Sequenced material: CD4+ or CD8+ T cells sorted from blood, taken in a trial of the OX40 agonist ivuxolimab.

CDR3 residues: CASSEASSLHEQFF. The CDR3 region has the DNA TGTGCCAGCAGTGAAGCTAGCAGTCTCCATGAGCAGTTCTTC. This rearrangement joins TRBV6-1 to TRBJ2-1; D not resolved. The CDR3 is 14 residues long. Germline values: CDR1 MNHNS, CDR2 SASEGT. Trimming left V 0 bases short and J 8 bases short, with 11 bases between.